This TCR beta chain was observed in a study of CD8 T cells in ankylosing spondylitis. General study points: Disease-linked clones bore a CD8+ phenotype and were relatively rare in peripheral blood. One TCR beta motif, made up of eight or nine highly homologous variants, appeared characteristic of ankylosing spondylitis blood. Some of these motif variants have turned up before, in reports on reactive arthritis synovial fluid and blood.

This clonotype was recorded a few times. Its antigen is currently unknown. Germline trimming cut 7 bases from V and 6 bases from J; bases unmatched to any gene: 9. CDR3 length: 14 amino acids. TCRdb ran MiXCR on the 5' RACE reads and lists one entry per CDR3 protein. Altogether under 950,000 distinct CDR3 sequences are present, around 19% being singletons, with the ten largest covering 15% to 20%. The J gene is TRBJ2-3, the V gene TRBV12-3 or TRBV12-4; 8 bases line up with TRBD2. The specimen was blood, either unsorted or a sorted T cell fraction (not recorded which). This clonotype was obtained from a male donor with ankylosing spondylitis. The CDR3 nucleotides are TGTGCCAGCACGAGAGCGGGGGACTCCGATACGCAGTATTTT. Protein product: CASTRAGDSDTQYF.